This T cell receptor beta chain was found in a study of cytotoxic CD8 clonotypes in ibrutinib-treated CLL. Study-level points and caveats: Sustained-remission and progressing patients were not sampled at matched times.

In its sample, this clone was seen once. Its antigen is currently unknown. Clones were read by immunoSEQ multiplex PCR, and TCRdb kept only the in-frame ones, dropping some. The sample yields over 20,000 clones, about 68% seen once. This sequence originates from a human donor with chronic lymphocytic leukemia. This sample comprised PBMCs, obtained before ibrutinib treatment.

The CDR3 DNA reads as TGTGCCAGCTCTTCGCGGATCCTCACAGATACGCAGTATTTT. It is translated as CASSSRILTDTQYF. The chain employs TRBV28 and TRBJ2-3, with D hard to call. CDR1 and CDR2 from the germline V gene are MDHEN and SYDVKM. With 8 bases removed from V and 2 bases from J, the gap between germline ends came to 14 bases. The CDR3 extends over 14 amino acids.